A single sample is the source of the 15 T cell receptor beta chains below, sequenced in a study of regulatory T cells in long-lasting Graves disease. Time point noted: newly diagnosed GD, antithyroid drugs for less than 3 months. Extracted PBMC RNA gave rise to the TCR library. The TCR beta library used iRepertoire HTBI primers with Arm-PCR amplification of CDR3. MiXCR was run by TCRdb on the multiplex PCR reads, yielding one entry per CDR3 protein. Found here are 600,000 to 650,000 distinct CDR3 sequences, 16% of them singletons; the top ten hold 18%. These same data were also listed under a study on T cells in Graves' hyperthyroidism and ophthalmopathy.

The sequenced sample was peripheral blood mononuclear cells (PBMCs), obtained at new diagnosis, from a patient treated with antithyroid drugs. The receptor set was obtained from a woman in her 30s with Graves disease.

This clonotype has more than one count but fewer than ten. The gene calls are TRBV7-9 and TRBJ1-4; no firm D call. The V and J ends lost 5 bases and 3 bases respectively, with 19 bases between them. CDR1 and CDR2 from the germline V gene are SEHNR and FQNEAQ (reference sequence). This CDR3 has 17 residues. The CDR3: CASSPDRWGLPNEKLFF. The CDR3 nucleotides read TGTGCCAGCAGCCCCGACCGGTGGGGTCTTCCTAATGAAAAACTGTTTTTT.

This clonotype was detected a few times. V and J are TRBV3-1 and TRBJ2-7, with no clear D. The germline V and J ends were trimmed by 1 base and 4 bases, with 8 bases remaining between them. Germline V gene data show CDR1 as LGHDT and CDR2 as YNNKEL (reference sequence). CDR3 length: 13 residues. CDR3 in amino acids: CASSQAQIYEQYF. CDR3 DNA: TGTGCCAGCAGCCAAGCTCAGATATACGAGCAGTACTTC.

This clonotype was seen a few times. The chain couples TRBV5-4 to TRBJ2-3; D not resolved. V gave up 0 bases and J gave up 7 bases, with 9 bases separating them. Germline loops: CDR1 SGHNT, CDR2 YYREEE (reference sequence). The CDR3 spans 13 residues. CDR3 region: CASSLVSENTQYF. The DNA of the CDR3 is TGTGCCAGCAGCTTGGTGTCAGAGAATACGCAGTATTTT.

This clonotype was seen ten or more times. The V call is TRBV6-2 or TRBV6-3, the J call TRBJ2-1, with D possibly being TRBD1 or TRBD2 (5 bases each). This CDR3 comprises 15 residues. Germline CDR1 and CDR2: MNHEY and SVGEGT. V shed 6 bases and J shed 0 bases, with 12 bases lying between them. CDR3 nucleotide sequence: TGTGCCAGCAGGCCCGGGGACGGCTCCTACAATGAGCAGTTCTTC. Its protein is CASRPGDGSYNEQFF.

The chain uses TRBV5-1 and TRBJ1-5; the D is unclear. V gave up 0 bases and J gave up 4 bases, with 11 bases separating them. Germline assignment: CDR1 SGHRS and CDR2 YFSETQ. The CDR3 spans 15 residues. CDR3 nucleotides: TGCGCCAGCAGCTTGGGTATGACGGCTAATCAGCCCCAGCATTTT. It yields the protein CASSLGMTANQPQHF.

This clonotype was seen a few times. The chain recombines TRBV29-1 with TRBJ2-7; 11 bases fit TRBD1. Germline V gene lookup returns CDR1 SQVTM and CDR2 ANQGSEA. There are 14 residues in the CDR3. Trimming cost V 6 bases and J 5 bases; bases outside gene matches: 9. The CDR3: CSVRGRGQGDEQYF. The CDR3 bases are TGCAGCGTGCGAGGTCGGGGACAGGGGGACGAGCAGTACTTC.

V and J are TRBV7-9 and TRBJ2-1, with a weak D call TRBD2 (6 bases). There are 16 residues in the CDR3. The V end was cut by 3 bases, the J end by 1 base, with 13 bases between. Germline-derived CDR1 and CDR2 are SEHNR and FQNEAQ (reference sequence). CDR3 coding DNA: TGTGCCAGCAGCTTGGGTGGGGGGATGTCCTACAATGAGCAGTTCTTC. Its translation is CASSLGGGMSYNEQFF.

This clonotype was observed a few times. The genes are TRBV30 and TRBJ2-1; TRBD2 agrees at 13 bases. Germline V gene lookup returns CDR1 GTSNPN and CDR2 SVGIG (reference sequence). Unmatched junction bases numbered 7, after V lost 7 bases and J lost 7 bases. This CDR3 is 14 amino acids long. The CDR3 DNA follows: TGTGCCTTCACTAGCGGGAGGGCCGGGAATGAGCAGTTCTTC. Amino acids: CAFTSGRAGNEQFF.

The J gene is TRBJ1-5, the V gene TRBV20-1, with TRBD1 as a possible D gene (5 bases). The CDR3 spans 16 residues. In germline, CDR1 is DFQATT, CDR2 SNEGSKA (reference sequence). The V end lost 0 bases, the J end lost 2 bases, and 14 bases lay between the germline ends. CDR3 bases: TGCAGTGCTAGAGATGGGGCCCGGTTTGGCAATCAGCCCCAGCATTTT. This sequence encodes CSARDGARFGNQPQHF.

The chain combines TRBV24-1 with TRBJ2-1; 9 bases match TRBD1. The CDR3 spans 17 residues. CDR1 and CDR2 (germline): KGHDR, SFDVKD. Germline trimming cut 2 bases from V and 9 bases from J; bases unmatched to any gene: 13. CDR3 sequence (DNA): TGTGCCACCAGTGATTCCGGTCCCGGGACAGGGTGGCTTGAGCAGTTCTTC. Its protein product is CATSDSGPGTGWLEQFF.

This clonotype was recorded many times. The chain uses TRBV24-1 and TRBJ1-1; 7 nucleotides align to TRBD1. Germline V gene lookup returns CDR1 KGHDR and CDR2 SFDVKD. CDR3 size: 13 residues. Trimming took 5 bases from V and 10 from J; bases not matched to a gene: 9. CDR3 sequence (DNA): TGTGCCACCAGTGCGGTGGGTGGACAGGTAGCTTTCTTT. Amino acids: CATSAVGGQVAFF.

This clonotype was found a few times. This chain links TRBV10-1 with TRBJ2-1; TRBD2 agrees at 11 bases. Germline trimming cut 2 bases from V and 1 base from J; bases unmatched to any gene: 1. The CDR3 sequence is 16 residues long. Looked up from germline, CDR1 is WNHNN and CDR2 is SYGVQD (reference sequence). CDR3 in amino acids: CASSEVAGGSYNEQFF. The DNA for the CDR3 is TGCGCCAGCAGTGAGGTAGCGGGAGGGTCCTACAATGAGCAGTTCTTC.

The sample holds many counts of this clonotype. The J gene is TRBJ1-2, the V gene TRBV5-1; TRBD1 might be the D (5 bases). The CDR3 has 14 amino acids. The V end was cut by 4 bases, the J end by 4 bases, with 14 bases between. CDR1 and CDR2 from the germline V gene are SGHRS and YFSETQ. CDR3 DNA: TGCGCCAGCAGCAACCGGGACGGACTCTATGGCTACACCTTC. Its translation: CASSNRDGLYGYTF.

This clonotype was detected ten times or more. The chain has TRBV27 and TRBJ1-1; 9 bases match TRBD1. J gave up 3 bases and V 6 bases, and 5 bases lay outside the gene matches. This CDR3 has 14 amino acids. CDR1 is MNHEY and CDR2 is SMNVEV in the germline V gene (reference sequence). CDR3 DNA sequence: TGTGCCAGCAGCTTGGACAGGGGATACACTGAAGCTTTCTTT. Protein: CASSLDRGYTEAFF.

This clonotype was seen at least ten times. This rearrangement joins TRBV2 to TRBJ2-3; D possibly corresponds to TRBD2 (6 bases). The V end was cut by 6 bases, the J end by 4 bases, with 14 bases between. CDR1 is SNHLY, CDR2 FYNNEI, per germline. This CDR3 is 14 amino acids long. CDR3 nucleotide sequence: TGTGCCAGCAGGGAGGGCCGAATTCCAGATACGCAGTATTTT. It specifies CASREGRIPDTQYF.